This is a list of T cell receptor beta chains from one sample in a study of blood T cell repertoires in COVID-19. Repertoires were generated with immunoSEQ multiplex PCR, while TCRdb's copy carries only in-frame clones and drops some. The table records approximately 500,000 clones, roughly nine tenths of them present only once. The specimen was peripheral blood. The receptors were gathered from a woman between 45 and 65 years old with COVID-19, enrolled during active disease. Each CDR3 is given with its conserved first and last residue. The D gene is left open where the match is weak. Size values are once, few and many counts, or a class for expanded clones, and some rows have none.

CASSPGTDRNQPQHF TGTGCCAGCAGCCCCGGGACAGATCGCAATCAGCCCCAGCATTTT TRBV6-5 TRBD1 TRBJ1-5 NA
CASSQTTLPNTEAFF TGCGCCAGCAGCCAGACGACACTTCCCAACACTGAAGCTTTCTTT TRBV5-1 NA TRBJ1-1 NA
CASRTGIAFF TGTGCCAGCAGGACCGGGATAGCTTTCTTT TRBV2 NA TRBJ1-1 NA
CASSPGRSTYEKLFF TGTGCCAGCAGCCCGGGGAGGAGTACCTATGAAAAACTGTTTTTT TRBV9 NA TRBJ1-4 once
CASSPMPYTGELFF TGTGCCAGCAGCCCTATGCCCTACACCGGGGAGCTGTTTTTT TRBV3-1/TRBV3-2 NA TRBJ2-2 NA
CASSKADRGSGGYYGYTF TGTGCCAGCAGCAAAGCGGACAGGGGTAGTGGGGGGTACTATGGCTACACCTTC TRBV21-1 NA TRBJ1-2 NA
CSANRRYGYTF TGCAGTGCTAATCGCCGGTACGGCTACACCTTC TRBV20-1 NA TRBJ1-2 NA
CASSKDRGPNEKLFF TGCGCCAGCAGTAAGGACAGGGGACCTAATGAAAAACTGTTTTTT TRBV10-2 TRBD1 TRBJ1-4 NA
CASSYGTKETQYF TGTGCCAGCAGTTACGGAACTAAAGAGACCCAGTACTTC TRBV6-5 NA TRBJ2-5 NA
CASSNDRDSDHEQYF TGTGCCAGCAGCAACGACCGGGACTCAGACCACGAGCAGTACTTC TRBV21-1 NA TRBJ2-7 NA
CASSLGLATEAFF TGTGCCAGCAGCTTGGGACTGGCCACTGAAGCTTTCTTT TRBV5-5 NA TRBJ1-1 NA
CSAVTSGPRDEQFF TGCAGCGCCGTGACTAGCGGGCCGAGGGATGAGCAGTTCTTC TRBV29-1 TRBD2 TRBJ2-1 NA
CAWSPGPGGTNQPQHF TGTGCCTGGAGTCCCGGCCCCGGGGGGACCAATCAGCCCCAGCATTTT TRBV30 NA TRBJ1-5 NA
CASTILAGGDEQYF TGTGCCAGCACCATCCTAGCGGGGGGGGACGAGCAGTACTTC TRBV6-5 TRBD2 TRBJ2-7 NA
CASSYDKYNSPLHF TGTGCCAGCAGTTACGACAAGTATAATTCACCCCTCCACTTT TRBV6-5 NA TRBJ1-6 NA
CASRPTGLYGYTF TGCGCCAGCAGGCCGACAGGACTCTATGGCTACACCTTC TRBV5-1 NA TRBJ1-2 NA
CAWSDPGDGTEAFF TGTGCCTGGAGTGATCCAGGGGATGGGACTGAAGCTTTCTTT TRBV30 NA TRBJ1-1 NA
CASSPWTAYEQYF TGTGCCAGCAGCCCGTGGACAGCTTACGAGCAGTACTTC TRBV7-9 NA TRBJ2-7 NA
CASSFSRAEPQHF TGTGCCAGCAGCTTTTCCAGGGCAGAGCCCCAGCATTTT TRBV5-6 NA TRBJ1-5 NA
CASRTVGNEQFF TGTGCCAGTCGGACAGTAGGCAATGAGCAGTTCTTC TRBV19 NA TRBJ2-1 NA
CASHRGGLKQFF TGTGCCAGCCACCGGGGGGGGCTTAAGCAGTTCTTC TRBV6-4 TRBD2 TRBJ2-1 once
CASSLDPGSTDTQYF TGTGCCAGCAGCTTAGACCCGGGAAGCACAGATACGCAGTATTTT TRBV11-3 NA TRBJ2-3 NA
CASSSQRGFPYEQYF TGTGCCAGCAGTTCCCAGCGGGGGTTTCCCTACGAGCAGTACTTC TRBV28 TRBD2 TRBJ2-7 NA
CASSSDRGREKLFF TGTGCCAGCAGCTCAGACAGGGGGCGCGAAAAACTGTTTTTT TRBV5-4 TRBD1 TRBJ1-4 NA
CASSQPGRGASGTQYF TGTGCCAGCAGCCAGCCGGGGCGGGGGGCCTCCGGGACCCAGTACTTC TRBV4-2 TRBD2 TRBJ2-5 NA
CASSPLVGGASSYEQYF TGTGCCAGCAGCCCCCTCGTTGGCGGGGCATCCTCCTACGAGCAGTACTTC TRBV11-2 NA TRBJ2-7 once
CASSIQANSPLHF TGTGCCAGCAGCATACAGGCAAATTCACCCCTCCACTTT TRBV6-5 NA TRBJ1-6 NA
CASSKGQGLGETQYF TGTGCCAGCAGTAAGGGACAGGGTCTGGGGGAGACCCAGTACTTC TRBV5-4 TRBD1 TRBJ2-5 NA
CASSAIGVYGYTF TGTGCCAGCAGCGCCATAGGGGTTTACGGCTACACCTTC TRBV6-6 NA TRBJ1-2 NA
CASLINGGGAGYGYTF TGTGCCAGCCTCATAAACGGGGGGGGCGCTGGATATGGCTACACCTTC TRBV2 NA TRBJ1-2 NA
CSAQETYNEQFF TGCAGCGCCCAGGAAACCTACAATGAGCAGTTCTTC TRBV29-1 NA TRBJ2-1 many
CATSDENSFSSSYNEQFF TGTGCCACCAGTGATGAGAACAGCTTCTCGAGCTCCTACAATGAGCAGTTCTTC TRBV24-1 NA TRBJ2-1 NA
CASRLTGADEQYF TGTGCCAGCAGACTGACAGGCGCCGACGAGCAGTACTTC TRBV28 NA TRBJ2-7 NA
CASRVTDRTGRTEAFF TGTGCCAGCAGAGTAACAGATAGGACAGGGCGCACTGAAGCTTTCTTT TRBV2 TRBD1 TRBJ1-1 NA
CAISEMVGTVTEAFF TGTGCCATCAGTGAAATGGTAGGGACAGTTACTGAAGCTTTCTTT TRBV10-3 TRBD1 TRBJ1-1 NA
CASSPSGGNYGYTF TGTGCCAGCTCTCCGTCGGGGGGCAACTATGGCTACACCTTC TRBV18 NA TRBJ1-2 NA
CASSPGLAGLLGQYF TGTGCCAGCAGCCCAGGACTAGCGGGGCTCCTGGGGCAGTACTTC TRBV3-1/TRBV3-2 TRBD2 TRBJ2-7 NA
CASSLGGQGSGEQFF TGTGCCAGCAGCTTAGGGGGACAGGGTTCGGGTGAGCAGTTCTTC TRBV11-2 TRBD1 TRBJ2-1 NA
CASSLAGSGKRNTGELFF TGCGCCAGCAGCTTGGCGGGTAGCGGGAAACGGAACACCGGGGAGCTGTTTTTT TRBV5-1 TRBD2 TRBJ2-2 NA
CASSSGISGQPQHF TGTGCCAGCAGCTCAGGGATTAGCGGTCAGCCCCAGCATTTT TRBV7-2 NA TRBJ1-5 NA
CASSEDPNGVAEQYF TGTGCCAGCAGTGAGGATCCTAACGGGGTCGCCGAGCAGTACTTC TRBV6-1 NA TRBJ2-7 NA
CASSRGWNAYEQYF TGTGCCAGCAGCCGCGGATGGAACGCCTACGAGCAGTACTTC TRBV7-2 NA TRBJ2-7 once
CASSPLAGGRYNEQFF TGTGCCAGCAGCCCACTAGCGGGGGGGCGTTACAATGAGCAGTTCTTC TRBV27 TRBD2 TRBJ2-1 NA
CASSEEDIGSYEQYF TGTGCCAGCAGTGAAGAGGACATCGGATCCTACGAGCAGTACTTC TRBV6-1 NA TRBJ2-7 NA
CASSLLPGRGETQYF TGTGCCAGCAGCTTGTTGCCAGGGAGGGGGGAGACCCAGTACTTC TRBV5-4 NA TRBJ2-5 NA
CASSQGRSSGNTIYF TGTGCCAGCAGCCAAGGACGGAGCTCTGGAAACACCATATATTTT TRBV3-1/TRBV3-2 NA TRBJ1-3 NA
CSVEDRVGFSGGVSGYTF TGCAGCGTTGAAGATAGAGTTGGTTTTTCAGGGGGCGTGAGTGGCTACACCTTC TRBV29-1 TRBD1 TRBJ1-2 NA
CATDRQGVNEQFF TGTGCCACCGACCGACAGGGGGTCAATGAGCAGTTCTTC TRBV19 TRBD1 TRBJ2-1 NA
CAWGIGTGGATEAFF TGTGCCTGGGGAATCGGGACAGGGGGTGCCACTGAAGCTTTCTTT TRBV30 TRBD1 TRBJ1-1 once
CASASDPGAFF TGTGCCAGCGCAAGTGATCCGGGAGCTTTCTTT TRBV6-6 NA TRBJ1-1 NA
CASSLARDLDTEAFF TGCGCCAGCAGCTTGGCCAGGGATCTGGACACTGAAGCTTTCTTT TRBV5-1 NA TRBJ1-1 NA
CASSFRLAGGFTDTQYF TGCGCCAGCAGCTTTCGACTAGCGGGGGGTTTTACAGATACGCAGTATTTT TRBV5-1 TRBD2 TRBJ2-3 NA
CASSFEFPTEAFF TGTGCCAGCAGCTTCGAGTTTCCCACTGAAGCTTTCTTT TRBV11-3 NA TRBJ1-1 NA
CASSFQGAGNTIYF TGCGCCAGCAGCTTTCAGGGGGCTGGAAACACCATATATTTT TRBV5-1 TRBD1 TRBJ1-3 NA
CASSLDGLTFYEQYF TGTGCCAGCAGCCTAGACGGACTGACTTTCTACGAGCAGTACTTC TRBV11-2 NA TRBJ2-7 NA
CSASKGQAMDTGELFF TGCAGTGCTAGTAAGGGGCAGGCGATGGACACCGGGGAGCTGTTTTTT TRBV20-1 NA TRBJ2-2 NA
CASGPGTAYYEQYF TGTGCCAGCGGCCCAGGGACAGCCTACTACGAGCAGTACTTC TRBV27 TRBD1 TRBJ2-7 NA